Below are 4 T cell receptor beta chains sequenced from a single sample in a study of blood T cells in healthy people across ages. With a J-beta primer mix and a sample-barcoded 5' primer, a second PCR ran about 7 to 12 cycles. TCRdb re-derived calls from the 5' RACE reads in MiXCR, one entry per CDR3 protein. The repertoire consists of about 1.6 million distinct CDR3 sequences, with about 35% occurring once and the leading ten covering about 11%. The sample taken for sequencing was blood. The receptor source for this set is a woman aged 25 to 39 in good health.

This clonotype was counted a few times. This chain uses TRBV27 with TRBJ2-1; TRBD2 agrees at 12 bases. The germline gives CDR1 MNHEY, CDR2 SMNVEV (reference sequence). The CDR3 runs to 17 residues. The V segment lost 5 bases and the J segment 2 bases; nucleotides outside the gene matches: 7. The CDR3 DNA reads TGTGCCAGCAGTAGGACAGGACTAGCGGGGACCTACAATGAGCAGTTCTTC. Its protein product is CASSRTGLAGTYNEQFF.

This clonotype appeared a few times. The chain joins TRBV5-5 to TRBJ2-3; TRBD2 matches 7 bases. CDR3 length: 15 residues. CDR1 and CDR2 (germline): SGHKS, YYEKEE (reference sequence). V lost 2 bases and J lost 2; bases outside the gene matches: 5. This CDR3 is CASSLQRGPTDTQYF. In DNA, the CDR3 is TGTGCCAGCAGCTTACAGCGGGGCCCCACAGATACGCAGTATTTT.

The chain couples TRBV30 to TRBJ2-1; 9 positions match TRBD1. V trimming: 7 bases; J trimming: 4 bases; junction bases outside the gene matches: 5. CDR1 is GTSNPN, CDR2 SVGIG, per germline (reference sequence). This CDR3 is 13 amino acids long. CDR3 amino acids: CASQGAWYNEQFF. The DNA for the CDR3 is TGTGCCTCACAGGGGGCATGGTACAATGAGCAGTTCTTC.

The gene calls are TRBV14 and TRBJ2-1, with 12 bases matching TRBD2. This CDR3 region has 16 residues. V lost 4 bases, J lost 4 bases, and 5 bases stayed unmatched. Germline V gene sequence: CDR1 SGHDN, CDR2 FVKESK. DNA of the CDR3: TGTGCCAGCAGCCTAGGACTAGCGGGGTTGTACAATGAGCAGTTCTTC. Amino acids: CASSLGLAGLYNEQFF.